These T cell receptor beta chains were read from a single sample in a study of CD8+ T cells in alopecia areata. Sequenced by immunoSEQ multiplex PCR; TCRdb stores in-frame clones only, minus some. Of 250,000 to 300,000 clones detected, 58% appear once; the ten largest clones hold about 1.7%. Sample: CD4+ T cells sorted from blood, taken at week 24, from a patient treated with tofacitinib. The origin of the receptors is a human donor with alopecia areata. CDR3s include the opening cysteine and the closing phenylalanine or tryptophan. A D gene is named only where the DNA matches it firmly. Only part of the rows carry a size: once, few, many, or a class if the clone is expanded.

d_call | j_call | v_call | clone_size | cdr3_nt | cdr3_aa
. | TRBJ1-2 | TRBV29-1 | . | TGCAGCGGTAACCACCCTGCGGATGGCTACACCTTC | CSGNHPADGYTF
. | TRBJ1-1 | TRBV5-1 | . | TGCGCCAGCAGCTTGGACAGTAGCACTGAAGCTTTCTTT | CASSLDSSTEAFF
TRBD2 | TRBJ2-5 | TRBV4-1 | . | TGCGCCAGCAGCCAAGATCGCCTAGCGGGGGGAAAGACCCAGTACTTC | CASSQDRLAGGKTQYF
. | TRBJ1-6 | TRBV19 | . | TGTGCCAGCCGGGACCTACTTAATTCACCCCTCCACTTT | CASRDLLNSPLHF
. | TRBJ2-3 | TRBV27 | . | TGTGCCAGCAGTTCCCCCGGAAGGGGGGGGTGGGGTGATGAGCAGTATTTT | CASSSPGRGGWGDEQYF
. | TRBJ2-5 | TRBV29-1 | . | TGCAGCGTTGATGGCCGCAGGACCCAAGAGACCCAGTACTTC | CSVDGRRTQETQYF
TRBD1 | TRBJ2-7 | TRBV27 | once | TGTGCCAGCAGTTGGGGGACAGGGCGGGCCGAGCAGTACTTC | CASSWGTGRAEQYF
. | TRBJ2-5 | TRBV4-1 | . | TGCGCCAGCAGCCTTTCGAACGTGGAGACCCAGTACTTC | CASSLSNVETQYF
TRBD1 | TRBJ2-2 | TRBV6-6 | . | TGTGCCAGCAGTTACGGGTGGACAGGGTTCACCGGGGAGCTGTTTTTT | CASSYGWTGFTGELFF
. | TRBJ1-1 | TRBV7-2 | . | TGTGCCAGCAGCTTAGACAGAAACACTGAAGCTTTCTTT | CASSLDRNTEAFF
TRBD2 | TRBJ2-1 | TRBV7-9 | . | TGTGCCAGCAGCCCCCGTCTTGCGGGGGGGCGCAATGAGCAGTTCTTC | CASSPRLAGGRNEQFF
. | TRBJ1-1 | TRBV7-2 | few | TGTGCCAGCAGCAGGACACCGTTAGGGGGTGAAGCTTTCTTT | CASSRTPLGGEAFF
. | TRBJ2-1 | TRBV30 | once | TGTGCCTGGAGTGTACTTTTTGGCTTGTACAATGAGCAGTTCTTC | CAWSVLFGLYNEQFF
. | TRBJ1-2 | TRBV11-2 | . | TGTGCCAGCAGCCTGGCCCCAGGGGACTATGGCTACACCTTC | CASSLAPGDYGYTF
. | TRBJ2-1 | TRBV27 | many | TGTGCCAGCAGTTGGGGCGTTTTGCAGTTCTTC | CASSWGVLQFF
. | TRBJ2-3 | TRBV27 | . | TGTGCCAGCAGTTTAGGTGTTACGCAGTATTTT | CASSLGVTQYF
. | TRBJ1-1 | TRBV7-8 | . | TGTGCCAGCAGCCCGACCCGGACAGCCTTGAACACTGAAGCTTTCTTT | CASSPTRTALNTEAFF
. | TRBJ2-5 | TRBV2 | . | TGTGCCAGCAGTGACCAAACGGGGACCCAGTACTTC | CASSDQTGTQYF
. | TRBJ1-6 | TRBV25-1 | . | TGTGCCAGCAGGGGACTCCTTAATTCACCCCTCCACTTT | CASRGLLNSPLHF
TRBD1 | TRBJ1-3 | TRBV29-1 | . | TGCAGCGTCACGACAGGGTTCTCTGGAAACACCATATATTTT | CSVTTGFSGNTIYF
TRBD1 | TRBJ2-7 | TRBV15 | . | TGTGCCACCAGCAGGGACAGGGGATCCTACGAGCAGTACTTC | CATSRDRGSYEQYF
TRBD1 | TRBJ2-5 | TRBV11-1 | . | TGTGCCAGCAGCCATTCGGGACAGGGGATGGGAGAGACCCAGTACTTC | CASSHSGQGMGETQYF
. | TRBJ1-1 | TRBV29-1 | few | TGCAGCGTAGTCACACAGATCTTGAACACTGAAGCTTTCTTT | CSVVTQILNTEAFF
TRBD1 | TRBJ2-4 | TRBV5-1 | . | TGCGCCAGCAGACCGGACAGGGATGGCAAAAACATTCAGTACTTC | CASRPDRDGKNIQYF
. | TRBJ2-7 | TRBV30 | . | TGTGCCTGGGGGGCAGGGGAAAACGAGCAGTACTTC | CAWGAGENEQYF
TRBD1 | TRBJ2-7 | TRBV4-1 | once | TGCGCCAGCAGCCAGGGACAGGAGTTTTACGAGCAGTACTTC | CASSQGQEFYEQYF
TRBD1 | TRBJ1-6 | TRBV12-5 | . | TGTGCTAGTGGGGAGACAGGGGGGAATTCACCCCTCCACTTT | CASGETGGNSPLHF
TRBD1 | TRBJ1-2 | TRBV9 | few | TGTGCCAGCAGCGTTGCAGGACAGGAAGCTAACTATGGCTACACCTTC | CASSVAGQEANYGYTF
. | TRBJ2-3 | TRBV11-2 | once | TGTGCCAGCAGCTTAGATCTTTTGACAGATACGCAGTATTTT | CASSLDLLTDTQYF
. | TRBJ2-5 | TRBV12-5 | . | TGTGCTAGTGGCCCCCGTTTGGAAACCCAGTACTTC | CASGPRLETQYF
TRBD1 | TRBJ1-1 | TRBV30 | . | TGTGCCTGGACTGCCTGGACAGGGAACACTGAAGCTTTCTTT | CAWTAWTGNTEAFF
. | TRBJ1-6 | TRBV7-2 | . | TGTGCCAGCAGCCCCAGGGTTTCCTATAATTCACCCCTCCACTTT | CASSPRVSYNSPLHF
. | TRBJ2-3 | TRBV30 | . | TGTGCCTGGAGTGTACTGAGCACAGATACGCAGTATTTT | CAWSVLSTDTQYF
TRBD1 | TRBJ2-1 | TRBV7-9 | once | TGTGCCAGCAGCTTACGGGGGGACAGGGAAGTGGTCAATGAGCAGTTCTTC | CASSLRGDREVVNEQFF
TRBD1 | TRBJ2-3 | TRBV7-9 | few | TGTGCCAGCAGTGGACAGGGCACAGATACGCAGTATTTT | CASSGQGTDTQYF
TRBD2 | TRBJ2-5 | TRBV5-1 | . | TGCGCCAGCAGCTCCCCACTAGCGGGGGTACGGGAGACCCAGTACTTC | CASSSPLAGVRETQYF
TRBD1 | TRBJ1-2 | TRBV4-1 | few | TGCGCCAGCAGCCAGTACCTACAGGGGGCCTATGGCTACACCTTC | CASSQYLQGAYGYTF
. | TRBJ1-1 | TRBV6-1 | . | TGTGCCAGCAGTGCCTCCGTCACTATGAACACTGAAGCTTTCTTT | CASSASVTMNTEAFF
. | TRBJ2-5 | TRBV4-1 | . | TGCGCCAGCAGCCAAGATTACCAAGGACGGGGCCAGGAGGCAGAGACCCAGTACTTC | CASSQDYQGRGQEAETQYF
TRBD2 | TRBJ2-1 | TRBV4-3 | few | TGCGCCAGCTTACCGGGACTAGCGGGGGGGCTAACCATCAATGAGCAGTTCTTC | CASLPGLAGGLTINEQFF
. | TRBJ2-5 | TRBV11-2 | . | TGTGCCAGCAGCCTCCAAAGGGGCAGGGGAGAGGAGACCCAGTACTTC | CASSLQRGRGEETQYF
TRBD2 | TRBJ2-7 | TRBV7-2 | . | TGTGCCAGCAGCCCTCGACTAGCGGGCTCCTCCGAGCAGTACTTC | CASSPRLAGSSEQYF
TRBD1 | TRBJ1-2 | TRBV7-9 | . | TGTGCCAGCAGCTTTAGAGGGACAGATGGCTACACCTTC | CASSFRGTDGYTF
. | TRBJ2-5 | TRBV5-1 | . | TGCGCCAGCAGCACGAGGGGCTCCGAGACCCAGTACTTC | CASSTRGSETQYF
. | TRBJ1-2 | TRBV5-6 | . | TGTGCCAGCAGCTTGGCAGAAGGCTTCTATGGCTACACCTTC | CASSLAEGFYGYTF
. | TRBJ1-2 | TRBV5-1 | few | TGCGCCAGCAGCCCGGTCCAGGAGAACTATGGCTACACCTTC | CASSPVQENYGYTF
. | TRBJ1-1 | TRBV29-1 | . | TGCAGCGTGGGTCCCAGGGTCCATTTAATGAACACTGAAGCTTTCTTT | CSVGPRVHLMNTEAFF
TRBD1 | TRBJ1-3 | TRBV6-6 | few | TGTGCCAGCAGGACCGGGACAGGTGGAAACACCATATATTTT | CASRTGTGGNTIYF
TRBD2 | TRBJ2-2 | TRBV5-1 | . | TGCGCCAGCAGCTTCGGGACTAGCGGGACGGGGGAGCTGTTTTTT | CASSFGTSGTGELFF
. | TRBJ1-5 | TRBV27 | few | TGTGCCAGCAGTTTAGTTTCAGGGGCCCATCAGCCCCAGCATTTT | CASSLVSGAHQPQHF
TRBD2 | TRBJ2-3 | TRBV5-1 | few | TGCGCCAGCAGCTTGGGGACTAGACAAGATACGCAGTATTTT | CASSLGTRQDTQYF
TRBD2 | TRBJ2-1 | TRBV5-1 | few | TGCGCCAGCAGCCTGGGGGGGAGCTCCTACAATGAGCAGTTCTTC | CASSLGGSSYNEQFF